Reported below is one TCR beta chain. The data are from a study of blood T cell repertoires in COVID-19. The wider study: Italy, Spain and the United States were the sources of the convalescent and acute COVID-19 samples.

The CDR3 totals 15 residues. CDR1 and CDR2 (germline): SGHKS, YYEKEE (reference sequence). Between the trimmed V and J ends, which lost 0 bases and 8 bases, there was a span of 15 bases. Libraries were prepared by immunoSEQ multiplex PCR; TCRdb keeps only in-frame clonotypes and omits some of them. The data contain roughly 250,000 clones, less than 90% of them singletons. This clonotype was obtained from a woman aged 25 to 39 with COVID-19, enrolled during active disease. The sequencing sample was made of peripheral blood. J is TRBJ2-4 and V is TRBV5-5, with D possibly being TRBD1 (5 bases). The CDR3 reads CASSLATARVDIQYF. In DNA, the CDR3 is TGTGCCAGCAGCTTGGCGACAGCCAGGGTAGACATTCAGTACTTC.